The clone carrying this T cell receptor (beta chain) was observed a handful of times. TCRdb keeps only in-frame clones here, not all; method: immunoSEQ multiplex PCR. The table has 95,000 or so clones, 85% to 95% seen once. The sample belongs to a study of technical replicates of blood from a handful of donors. The CDR3 covers 14 residues. The junction had 10 bases not matched to a gene; V was cut back by 2 bases and J by 12 bases. Germline V CDR1 and CDR2: GTSNPN, SVGIG (reference sequence). The chain recombines TRBV30 with TRBJ1-6, with TRBD1 matching over 7 bases. Specimen: T cells isolated from PBMCs. The sequence was obtained from a human donor in good health. DNA of the CDR3: TGTGCCTGGAGTACAGGGGTTATAGGGGGACCCCTCCACTTT. Translated, it gives CAWSTGVIGGPLHF.